The 9 T cell receptor beta chains below come from one sample, sequenced in a study of shared clonotypes between healthy human individuals. The repertoire was sequenced with immunoSEQ multiplex PCR; TCRdb's copy has only in-frame clones and lacks some. The sample shows roughly 2,300,000 clones, under 95% of them seen only once. The sample comprised naive CD4+ T cells from PBMCs. The subset here: CD45RA+ positively selected. These receptors originate from a man younger than 35 in good health. Some clones in this sample may be carry-over from other donors' samples.

The chain employs TRBV28 and TRBJ1-2; D might be TRBD1 (5 bases). The germline V gene encodes CDR1 MDHEN and CDR2 SYDVKM. The CDR3 has 15 residues. The germline V and J ends were trimmed by 8 bases and 4 bases, with 20 bases remaining between them. CDR3 sequence (DNA): TGTGCCAGCGAAAAATCGTACGGGGGAGGCTATGGCTACACCTTC. Translated: CASEKSYGGGYGYTF.

The count of this clone is one. The chain employs TRBV4-1 and TRBJ2-3; 10 bases agree with TRBD1. Germline loops: CDR1 MGHRA, CDR2 YSYEKL. The CDR3 length is 16 residues. V was pared by 4 bases and J by 3 bases, with 7 bases of the junction left unmatched. CDR3 nucleotide sequence: TGCGCCAGCAGCCCTGGAGGGACAGGGGAAACAGATACGCAGTATTTT. This sequence encodes CASSPGGTGETDTQYF.

J is TRBJ1-2 and V is TRBV6-1; D unresolved. Germline CDR1 is MNHNS and CDR2 is SASEGT. CDR3 size: 13 residues. The germline V and J ends were trimmed by 2 bases and 4 bases, with 8 bases remaining between them. The CDR3 DNA reads TGTGCCAGCAGTGAAAAAAGGCTCTATGGCTACACCTTC. It encodes CASSEKRLYGYTF.

This chain joins TRBV2 and TRBJ2-3, with D perhaps TRBD2 (6 bases). Looked up from germline, CDR1 is SNHLY and CDR2 is FYNNEI. Trimming took off 6 bases at V and 2 bases at J, with 15 bases between the two ends. The CDR3 runs to 15 residues. The CDR3 bases are TGTGCCAGCAGGCGGGGACTCTTAGACACAGATACGCAGTATTTT. Its protein is CASRRGLLDTDTQYF.

The chain carries TRBV6-1 and TRBJ2-3, with TRBD2 identical over 10 bases. The CDR3 is made up of 15 amino acids. The germline V gene encodes CDR1 MNHNS and CDR2 SASEGT. The ends lost 3 bases at V and 4 bases at J; junction bases unmatched: 4. The CDR3 region has the DNA TGTGCCAGCAGTGATGAACTAGCGGGGCCAGATACGCAGTATTTT. It specifies CASSDELAGPDTQYF.

This clone was counted once. The chain joins TRBV6-1 to TRBJ2-6; D may be TRBD2 (6 bases). V was cut by 2 bases and J by 1 base, with 21 bases left in between. CDR3 length: 20 residues. Germline V lookup: CDR1 MNHNS, CDR2 SASEGT. CDR3 protein: CASSESVRVRTKSGANVLTF. In DNA, the CDR3 is TGTGCCAGCAGTGAATCGGTTCGAGTTAGGACTAAGTCTGGGGCCAACGTCCTGACTTTC.

A word on this clone: Other DNA variants within this sample encode the same CDR3. The chain combines TRBV14 with TRBJ2-7; no firm D call. Trimming cost V 4 bases and J 4 bases, with 5 bases left between them. There are 11 residues in the CDR3. Looked up from germline, CDR1 is SGHDN and CDR2 is FVKESK. The CDR3 loop is CASSLGYEQYF. DNA of the CDR3: TGTGCCAGCAGCCTGGGATACGAGCAGTACTTC.

This clone showed up just once. The same CDR3 can be traced to other DNA sequences in this sample. The V gene is TRBV18, the J gene TRBJ2-2, with D unresolved. Germline lookup yields CDR1 KGHSH and CDR2 LQKENI. Between the trimmed V and J ends, which lost 3 bases and 3 bases, there was a span of 5 bases. This CDR3 has 13 residues. The chain's CDR3 is CASSPDYTGELFF. The CDR3 DNA reads TGTGCCAGCTCACCGGATTACACCGGGGAGCTGTTTTTT.

The chain couples TRBV29-1 to TRBJ2-1, with 13 bases that match TRBD2. With 8 bases clipped from V and 9 bases from J, the junction kept 10 bases outside the gene matches. Germline assignment: CDR1 SQVTM and CDR2 ANQGSEA. There are 14 residues in the CDR3. In DNA form, the CDR3 reads TGCAGCTCACGGACTAGCGGGAGTGTGGGTGAGCAGTTCTTC. This encodes CSSRTSGSVGEQFF.